Listed below are T cell receptor beta chains from one sample, sequenced in a study of CD8+CD57+ T cells in acquired aplastic anemia. MiXCR, applied by TCRdb to the reads, yields one record per CDR3 protein. The sample includes roughly 220,000 distinct CDR3 sequences, over 55% of them seen just once. Input material: sorted CD4+, CD8+, or CD8+CD57+ T cells (not recorded which) from PBMCs. The source is a human donor with aplastic anemia. The CDR3 runs from the conserved cysteine through the conserved F or W. The order of the fields is V gene, D gene, J gene, CDR3 DNA, CDR3 protein. D genes are given only for firm matches.

V: TRBV15; D: TRBD1; J: TRBJ2-1; DNA: TGTGCCACCAGCAGCTTACTCCGGACAGGGGGTAATGAGCAGTTCTTC; CDR3: CATSSLLRTGGNEQFF
V: TRBV5-5; D: -; J: TRBJ1-6; DNA: TGTGCCAGCAGCTTGGAGGCAGTAAATTCACCCCTCCACTTT; CDR3: CASSLEAVNSPLHF
V: TRBV24-1; D: -; J: TRBJ2-1; DNA: TGTGCCACCAGTGATCAAACGCACTCCTACAATGAGCAGTTCTTC; CDR3: CATSDQTHSYNEQFF
V: TRBV2; D: -; J: TRBJ1-6; DNA: TGTGCCAGCACTCAAGAGCAGACTACATATAATTCACCCCTCCACTTT; CDR3: CASTQEQTTYNSPLHF
V: TRBV5-1; D: -; J: TRBJ1-3; DNA: TGCGCCAGCACAACGTTCTCTGGAAACACCATATATTTT; CDR3: CASTTFSGNTIYF
V: TRBV9; D: TRBD2; J: TRBJ2-3; DNA: TGTGCCAGCAGCCTGAGCGGGGCGGGAGCAACAGATACGCAGTATTTT; CDR3: CASSLSGAGATDTQYF
V: TRBV11-3; D: -; J: TRBJ1-6; DNA: TGTGCCAGCAGCCGGGACATCAGCTCACCCCTCCACTTT; CDR3: CASSRDISSPLHF
V: TRBV25-1; D: TRBD1; J: TRBJ1-3; DNA: TGTGCCAGCAGTGAACCCCGGACAGGGGGAAACACCATATATTTT; CDR3: CASSEPRTGGNTIYF
V: TRBV11-1; D: -; J: TRBJ1-1; DNA: TGTGCCAGCAGCTTAGGGATCAAGAACACTGAAGCTTTCTTT; CDR3: CASSLGIKNTEAFF
V: TRBV24-1; D: TRBD1; J: TRBJ2-5; DNA: TGTGCCACCAGTGATCCCGGCGGGACAGGCCAACAAGAGACCCAGTACTTC; CDR3: CATSDPGGTGQQETQYF
V: TRBV7-9; D: -; J: TRBJ1-2; DNA: TGTGCCAGCAGCGACCGGCTGGGAGGGGGGCGCAGCTATGGCTACACCTTC; CDR3: CASSDRLGGGRSYGYTF
V: TRBV19; D: -; J: TRBJ2-3; DNA: TGTGCCAGTAGTATAGCGGGCAGATGGAGCCCTCCTGGGCATGATACGCAGTATTTT; CDR3: CASSIAGRWSPPGHDTQYF
V: TRBV20-1; D: TRBD1; J: TRBJ1-5; DNA: TGCAGTGCACCTAAGACAGGGGATAGCAATCAGCCCCAGCATTTT; CDR3: CSAPKTGDSNQPQHF
V: TRBV12-3/TRBV12-4; D: -; J: TRBJ2-3; DNA: TGTGCCAGCAGTTCTATAGGGGGGCTCACAGATACGCAGTATTTT; CDR3: CASSSIGGLTDTQYF
V: TRBV5-1; D: -; J: TRBJ1-1; DNA: TGCGCCAGCAGCTTCCCCGCAGGGATGAGGACTGAAGCTTTCTTT; CDR3: CASSFPAGMRTEAFF
V: TRBV7-6; D: -; J: TRBJ2-1; DNA: TGTGCCAGCAGCTTAGTGTCCTCCGGGGAGCAGTTCTTC; CDR3: CASSLVSSGEQFF
V: TRBV2; D: -; J: TRBJ2-7; DNA: TGTGCCAGCACTCGGCAAGATGGCTACGAGCAGTACTTC; CDR3: CASTRQDGYEQYF